This record concerns one T cell receptor beta chain sequence. Its target is unknown. These data are taken from a study of long-term antiretroviral therapy in people with HIV. Runs used v3.0 of the immunoSEQ assay and were done at survey level. A per-sample goal of about 40,000-55,000 T-cell genomes was targeted by sequencing. Only in-frame clones appear in the TCRdb table, and some are missing; sequencing was by immunoSEQ multiplex PCR. Of around 15,000 clones listed, roughly 90% are singletons. Study-level points and caveats: Therapy changes, viral resistance and ART adherence were not documented in the available data.

The CDR3 spans 16 residues. Per the germline V gene, CDR1 is LGHNT and CDR2 is FRNRAP. Trimming at V came to 0 bases and at J to 5 bases, leaving 9 bases not matched to a gene. Per individual, the PBMC samples numbered at least one pre-ART and at least two post-ART. J is TRBJ2-5 and V is TRBV12-5, with 7 bases matching TRBD2. The TCR sequence derives from a man aged 45-65 years with HIV. The source was unsorted PBMCs, collected 0.7 years before starting antiretroviral therapy. CDR3 region: CASGLVGEGRAETQYF. CDR3 DNA: TGTGCTAGTGGTTTGGTAGGAGAGGGGAGGGCGGAGACCCAGTACTTC.